This is a list of T cell receptor beta chains from one sample in a study of blood T cell repertoires in COVID-19. Repertoires were generated with immunoSEQ multiplex PCR, while TCRdb's copy carries only in-frame clones and drops some. Of 240,000 or so clones in the sample, approximately 82% were seen once. Input material: peripheral blood. The receptors were gathered from a woman aged 18-29 years with acute or convalescent COVID-19. Each CDR3 is given with its conserved first and last residue. The order of the fields is clone size, J gene, D gene, V gene, CDR3 protein, CDR3 DNA. A D gene is named only where the DNA matches it firmly. Expanded clones are given a class, and other clones once, few, many or no size at all.

clone_size: -
j_call: TRBJ2-3
d_call: TRBD2
v_call: TRBV19
cdr3_aa: CASSIGSGRAFDTQYF
cdr3_nt: TGTGCCAGTAGTATAGGTAGCGGGAGGGCGTTTGATACGCAGTATTTT

clone_size: few
j_call: TRBJ1-1
d_call: -
v_call: TRBV7-8
cdr3_aa: CASSLERRNTEAFF
cdr3_nt: TGTGCCAGCAGCTTAGAGAGGAGGAACACTGAAGCTTTCTTT

clone_size: -
j_call: TRBJ2-3
d_call: TRBD2
v_call: TRBV28
cdr3_aa: CASSSPGTSGPDTQYF
cdr3_nt: TGTGCCAGCAGTTCCCCCGGGACTAGCGGCCCAGATACGCAGTATTTT

clone_size: -
j_call: TRBJ2-3
d_call: -
v_call: TRBV7-2
cdr3_aa: CASSLGGYLPDTQYF
cdr3_nt: TGTGCCAGCAGCTTAGGGGGCTATCTTCCAGATACGCAGTATTTT

clone_size: -
j_call: TRBJ1-6
d_call: -
v_call: TRBV7-2
cdr3_aa: CASSLDREHLNSPLHF
cdr3_nt: TGTGCCAGCAGCTTAGACAGGGAGCACCTAAATTCACCCCTCCACTTT

clone_size: -
j_call: TRBJ2-3
d_call: TRBD2
v_call: TRBV7-2
cdr3_aa: CASSVSAGDTDTQYF
cdr3_nt: TGTGCCAGCAGCGTATCAGCGGGAGACACAGATACGCAGTATTTT

clone_size: -
j_call: TRBJ1-2
d_call: -
v_call: TRBV19
cdr3_aa: CASSKQGNYGYTF
cdr3_nt: TGTGCCAGTAGCAAACAGGGAAACTATGGCTACACCTTC

clone_size: -
j_call: TRBJ1-2
d_call: -
v_call: TRBV27
cdr3_aa: CASGYPNYGYTF
cdr3_nt: TGTGCCTCCGGTTACCCTAACTATGGCTACACCTTC

clone_size: -
j_call: TRBJ2-1
d_call: TRBD2
v_call: TRBV5-8
cdr3_aa: CASRTSGWSQFF
cdr3_nt: TGTGCCAGCAGAACTAGCGGGTGGAGTCAGTTCTTC

clone_size: once
j_call: TRBJ2-7
d_call: -
v_call: TRBV7-2
cdr3_aa: CASSVGRGEQYF
cdr3_nt: TGTGCCAGCAGCGTAGGACGGGGCGAGCAGTACTTC

clone_size: -
j_call: TRBJ2-7
d_call: TRBD2
v_call: TRBV6-5
cdr3_aa: CASSRDYPSYEQYF
cdr3_nt: TGTGCCAGCAGCCGGGACTACCCGTCCTACGAGCAGTACTTC

clone_size: -
j_call: TRBJ2-3
d_call: TRBD2
v_call: TRBV7-6
cdr3_aa: CASSPAAGGLGDTQYF
cdr3_nt: TGTGCCAGCAGCCCCGCAGCGGGAGGGCTCGGGGATACGCAGTATTTT

clone_size: -
j_call: TRBJ1-1
d_call: -
v_call: TRBV21-1
cdr3_aa: CASSSLRTGLMNTEAFF
cdr3_nt: TGTGCCAGCAGCAGTCTTCGGACAGGCCTCATGAACACTGAAGCTTTCTTT

clone_size: -
j_call: TRBJ2-5
d_call: -
v_call: TRBV5-4
cdr3_aa: CASSENRDLQETQYF
cdr3_nt: TGTGCCAGCAGCGAAAACAGGGATCTCCAAGAGACCCAGTACTTC

clone_size: -
j_call: TRBJ2-7
d_call: TRBD1
v_call: TRBV7-6
cdr3_aa: CASSRQGLGGEQYF
cdr3_nt: TGTGCCAGCAGCCGACAGGGGCTTGGAGGCGAGCAGTACTTC

clone_size: -
j_call: TRBJ2-7
d_call: -
v_call: TRBV15
cdr3_aa: CATSRGSLSYEQYF
cdr3_nt: TGTGCCACCAGCAGAGGTAGCCTCTCCTACGAGCAGTACTTC

clone_size: -
j_call: TRBJ2-1
d_call: -
v_call: TRBV4-1
cdr3_aa: CASSQEEGSRYNEQFF
cdr3_nt: TGCGCCAGCAGCCAAGAGGAGGGTTCTCGGTACAATGAGCAGTTCTTC

clone_size: -
j_call: TRBJ1-5
d_call: TRBD1
v_call: TRBV27
cdr3_aa: CASSLDRAGQPQHF
cdr3_nt: TGTGCCAGCAGCCTCGACAGGGCGGGTCAGCCCCAGCATTTT

clone_size: -
j_call: TRBJ2-7
d_call: -
v_call: TRBV14
cdr3_aa: CASSQDWAGSYEQYF
cdr3_nt: TGTGCCAGCAGCCAAGATTGGGCGGGTTCATACGAGCAGTACTTC

clone_size: -
j_call: TRBJ2-7
d_call: -
v_call: TRBV28
cdr3_aa: CASSTAGSSYEQYF
cdr3_nt: TGTGCCAGCAGCACCGCAGGAAGCTCCTACGAGCAGTACTTC

clone_size: -
j_call: TRBJ2-3
d_call: -
v_call: TRBV28
cdr3_aa: CASSGDSSDTQYF
cdr3_nt: TGTGCCAGCAGTGGCGACAGCTCAGATACGCAGTATTTT

clone_size: -
j_call: TRBJ2-7
d_call: TRBD2
v_call: TRBV10-3
cdr3_aa: CAIRAPESSGGAYEQYF
cdr3_nt: TGTGCCATCAGGGCCCCAGAATCTAGCGGGGGGGCCTACGAGCAGTACTTC

clone_size: -
j_call: TRBJ2-1
d_call: TRBD2
v_call: TRBV14
cdr3_aa: CASSQEWGLAGGYYNEQFF
cdr3_nt: TGTGCCAGCAGCCAAGAATGGGGACTAGCGGGAGGTTACTACAATGAGCAGTTCTTC

clone_size: -
j_call: TRBJ1-6
d_call: TRBD1
v_call: TRBV9
cdr3_aa: CASSVGTGGDTPLHF
cdr3_nt: TGTGCCAGCAGCGTAGGGACAGGGGGGGATACACCCCTCCACTTT

clone_size: -
j_call: TRBJ2-7
d_call: TRBD1
v_call: TRBV5-1
cdr3_aa: CASSQRQGAAYEQYF
cdr3_nt: TGCGCCAGCAGCCAACGACAGGGGGCGGCCTACGAGCAGTACTTC

clone_size: -
j_call: TRBJ2-3
d_call: -
v_call: TRBV18
cdr3_aa: CASSPPLLAGSDQATQYF
cdr3_nt: TGTGCCAGCTCACCACCCCTTCTGGCGGGAAGCGACCAGGCTACGCAGTATTTT

clone_size: few
j_call: TRBJ2-2
d_call: -
v_call: TRBV7-6
cdr3_aa: CASSLLTSGSGELFF
cdr3_nt: TGTGCCAGCAGCTTACTCACTAGTGGATCCGGGGAGCTGTTTTTT